The next 22 T cell receptor beta chains were all read from a single sample in a study of T cell responses to AZD1222 COVID-19 vaccine. Some clones are missing from TCRdb's copy, which holds only in-frame ones; the method was immunoSEQ multiplex PCR. The sample holds roughly 180,000 clones, 75% to 90% seen once. Sequences were derived from peripheral blood, sampled on day 0 of MenACWY control vaccination. Receptor source: an adult in good health.

This chain connects TRBV7-3 to TRBJ2-3; D is perhaps TRBD1 (6 bases). CDR1 and CDR2 (germline): SGHTA, FQGTGA. This CDR3 is 15 amino acids long. The V end was cut by 5 bases, the J end by 6 bases, with 18 bases between. This chain's CDR3 is CASSQTQGWVDTQYF. As DNA, the CDR3 is TGTGCCAGCAGCCAGACTCAGGGGTGGGTCGATACGCAGTATTTT.

V usage is TRBV6-5 and J usage is TRBJ2-7, with 12 bases lining up with TRBD2. This CDR3 is built from 15 residues. The V gene's germline CDR1 is MNHEY and CDR2 SVGAGI. Trimming removed 2 bases from V and 2 bases from J; junction bases left unmatched: 1. The CDR3 loop reads CASSYGLAGPYEQYF. The CDR3, as DNA: TGTGCCAGCAGTTACGGACTAGCGGGGCCCTACGAGCAGTACTTC.

The rearrangement joins TRBV19 to TRBJ2-6, with D tentatively TRBD1 (5 bases). The CDR3 has 19 residues. V was pared by 1 base and J by 0 bases, with 16 bases between. Germline assignment: CDR1 LNHDA and CDR2 SQIVND (reference sequence). CDR3 sequence reads: CASSIVKTALSSGANVLTF. The CDR3 region has the DNA TGTGCCAGTAGTATAGTGAAGACAGCCCTCAGCTCTGGGGCCAACGTCCTGACTTTC.

J is TRBJ2-7 and V is TRBV7-9; D remains unclear. V dropped 1 base and J dropped 4 bases, with 11 bases sitting between them. Germline V gives CDR1 SEHNR, CDR2 FQNEAQ (reference sequence). The CDR3 runs to 14 residues. The CDR3: CASSLVSQSYEQYF. The CDR3 DNA follows: TGTGCCAGCAGCTTAGTTAGCCAGAGTTACGAGCAGTACTTC.

V gene TRBV2 combines with J gene TRBJ2-1; D is uncertain. The CDR3 totals 12 residues. V was pared by 4 bases and J by 5 bases, with 6 bases between. Looked up from germline, CDR1 is SNHLY and CDR2 is FYNNEI. The chain's CDR3 is CASSVQDNEQFF. CDR3 DNA sequence: TGTGCCAGCAGTGTGCAGGACAATGAGCAGTTCTTC.

A single count supports this clone. In nucleotides, the CDR3 is TGTGCCAGCAGCCCCGAGGGGGATCGCTACACCTTC. It codes for CASSPEGDRYTF. The chain links TRBV4-2 to TRBJ1-2; D may be TRBD1 (6 bases). CDR3 size: 12 residues. V shed 4 bases and J shed 9 bases, with 12 bases lying between them. Germline V gene data show CDR1 as LGHNA and CDR2 as YNFKEQ.

The J gene is TRBJ2-5, the V gene TRBV3-1 (or the pseudogene TRBV3-2); TRBD1 aligns across 9 bases. There are 16 residues in the CDR3. Germline V gene sequence: CDR1 LGHDT, CDR2 YNNKEL (reference sequence). The junction had 12 bases not matched to a gene; V was cut back by 5 bases and J by 5 bases. The CDR3 bases are TGTGCCAGCAGCAAGGGACAGGGCCCGGCCGTCGAGACCCAGTACTTC. Its translation is CASSKGQGPAVETQYF.

The genes are TRBV9 and TRBJ1-2, with 8 bases lining up with TRBD1. V lost 6 bases to trimming and J lost 8 bases; unmatched junction nucleotides: 9. The length of the CDR3 is 13 residues. Per the germline V gene, CDR1 is SGDLS and CDR2 is YYNGEE. For the CDR3, the DNA is TGTGCCAGCACCTCGGACAGGGTGGGAGGCTACACCTTC. This sequence encodes CASTSDRVGGYTF.

This clone was seen more than once but under ten times. The chain carries TRBV28 and TRBJ1-2; 8 bases align to TRBD1. Germline V lookup: CDR1 MDHEN, CDR2 SYDVKM. The CDR3 has 13 amino acids. J lost 13 bases, V lost 3 bases, and 10 bases had no gene match. CDR3 amino acids: CASSFGSDRASTF. CDR3 DNA: TGTGCCAGCAGTTTTGGATCGGACAGGGCGAGCACCTTC.

This chain links TRBV19 with TRBJ1-1; D not certain. From germline, CDR1 is LNHDA and CDR2 SQIVND (reference sequence). This CDR3 contains 13 residues. Between the trimmed V and J ends, which lost 7 bases and 4 bases, there was a span of 13 bases. The CDR3 loop is CASTFGVGTEAFF. The DNA for the CDR3 is TGTGCCAGTACGTTCGGGGTTGGCACTGAAGCTTTCTTT.

The J gene is TRBJ2-3, the V gene TRBV27; D is perhaps TRBD2 (6 bases). This CDR3 has 16 residues. Germline lookup yields CDR1 MNHEY and CDR2 SMNVEV (reference sequence). Trimming took off 5 bases at V and 2 bases at J, with 17 bases between the two ends. CDR3 protein: CASSTILGGNTDTQYF. The CDR3 DNA reads TGTGCCAGCAGTACTATACTGGGGGGAAACACAGATACGCAGTATTTT.

Concerning this clone itself: The same CDR3 is also encoded by other DNA sequences in this sample. The chain recombines TRBV7-9 with TRBJ2-3, with D possibly matching TRBD2 (5 bases). The germline V and J ends were trimmed by 5 bases and 4 bases, with 10 bases remaining between them. The CDR3 is 13 residues long. Germline V gene data show CDR1 as SEHNR and CDR2 as FQNEAQ (reference sequence). Here the CDR3 DNA reads TGTGCCAGCAGCCCCCGAGGGCCAGATACGCAGTATTTT. It is translated as CASSPRGPDTQYF.

The chain has TRBV7-9 and TRBJ1-1; the D is unclear. From germline, CDR1 is SEHNR and CDR2 FQNEAQ (reference sequence). The CDR3 is 13 residues long. Trimming cost V 2 bases and J 3 bases, with 7 bases left between them. The CDR3 bases are TGTGCCAGCAGCTTATTTGGGGACACTGAAGCTTTCTTT. It specifies CASSLFGDTEAFF.

The rearrangement joins TRBV7-9 to TRBJ1-3; 11 positions match TRBD1. The germline gives CDR1 SEHNR, CDR2 FQNEAQ (reference sequence). This CDR3 has 18 amino acids. With 5 bases clipped from V and 1 base from J, the junction kept 10 bases outside the gene matches. CDR3 sequence reads: CASSPQPGTGGSGNTIYF. In nucleotides, the CDR3 is TGTGCCAGCAGCCCCCAGCCCGGGACAGGGGGTTCTGGAAACACCATATATTTT.

This sequence joins TRBV7-2 and TRBJ2-7; TRBD2 matches at 9 bases. Germline CDR1 SGHTA, CDR2 FQGNSA. This CDR3 contains 15 residues. J lost 3 bases, V lost 1 base, and 4 bases had no gene match. The CDR3 coding sequence is TGTGCCAGCAGCTTAGTTGCGGGAGGGATCTACGAGCAGTACTTC. Protein: CASSLVAGGIYEQYF.

The genes are TRBV7-3 and TRBJ2-2, with TRBD2 identical over 12 bases. The germline V gene has CDR1 SGHTA and CDR2 FQGTGA. Trimming at V came to 1 base and at J to 5 bases, leaving 2 bases not matched to a gene. There are 16 residues in the CDR3. The CDR3 loop reads CASSLRTSGITGELFF. The CDR3 DNA follows: TGTGCCAGCAGCTTAAGGACTAGCGGGATTACCGGGGAGCTGTTTTTT.

This clone was observed once. The chain is built from TRBV13 and TRBJ1-4; D ambiguous. Trimming shortened V by 1 base and J by 0 bases, and 6 bases separated the two germline ends. Germline lookup yields CDR1 PRHDT and CDR2 FYEKMQ (reference sequence). The CDR3 sequence is 15 residues long. The CDR3 here is CASSLAVATNEKLFF. In DNA, the CDR3 is TGTGCCAGCAGCTTAGCGGTAGCAACTAATGAAAAACTGTTTTTT.

This rearrangement joins TRBV5-1 to TRBJ1-1; maybe TRBD1 (6 bases). V lost 1 base, J lost 2 bases, and 9 bases lay in between. Per the germline V gene, CDR1 is SGHRS and CDR2 is YFSETQ. The length of the CDR3 is 14 residues. CDR3 nucleotides: TGCGCCAGCAGCTTGTCAGGGGAAAACACTGAAGCTTTCTTT. This encodes CASSLSGENTEAFF.

The CDR3 protein is CASTDRGRTGELFF. The CDR3 DNA follows: TGTGCCAGCACCGACAGGGGTCGCACCGGGGAGCTGTTTTTT. This chain joins TRBV2 and TRBJ2-2, with 8 bases lining up with TRBD1. CDR3 length equals 14 residues. The trim removed 7 bases at V and 4 bases at J, leaving 5 bases unmatched. CDR1 and CDR2 from the germline V gene are SNHLY and FYNNEI.

In DNA form, the CDR3 reads TGCGCCAGCACCTCCCCGGGCAGGTCTGGAAACACCATATATTTT. This codes for CASTSPGRSGNTIYF. The gene calls are TRBV4-1 and TRBJ1-3, with D unresolved. Trimming removed 7 bases at V and 1 base at J, with 14 bases between. The CDR3 has 15 amino acids. CDR1 and CDR2 from the germline V gene are MGHRA and YSYEKL.

Turning to this clone: The identical CDR3 is also encoded by other nucleotide sequences in the sample. This chain links TRBV9 with TRBJ2-1; D is unresolved. The CDR3 runs to 12 residues. With 0 bases removed from V and 5 bases from J, the gap between germline ends came to 3 bases. Germline V gives CDR1 SGDLS, CDR2 YYNGEE. This chain's CDR3 is CASSVGNNEQFF. In DNA, the CDR3 is TGTGCCAGCAGCGTAGGGAACAATGAGCAGTTCTTC.

The rearrangement links TRBV11-2 to TRBJ1-4; 8 bases fit TRBD1. This CDR3 has 13 amino acids. Per the germline V gene, CDR1 is SGHAT and CDR2 is FQNNGV. The trim removed 6 bases at V and 6 bases at J, leaving 3 bases unmatched. CDR3 nucleotide sequence: TGTGCCAGCAGGCGACAGGGGCATGAAAAACTGTTTTTT. It codes for CASRRQGHEKLFF.